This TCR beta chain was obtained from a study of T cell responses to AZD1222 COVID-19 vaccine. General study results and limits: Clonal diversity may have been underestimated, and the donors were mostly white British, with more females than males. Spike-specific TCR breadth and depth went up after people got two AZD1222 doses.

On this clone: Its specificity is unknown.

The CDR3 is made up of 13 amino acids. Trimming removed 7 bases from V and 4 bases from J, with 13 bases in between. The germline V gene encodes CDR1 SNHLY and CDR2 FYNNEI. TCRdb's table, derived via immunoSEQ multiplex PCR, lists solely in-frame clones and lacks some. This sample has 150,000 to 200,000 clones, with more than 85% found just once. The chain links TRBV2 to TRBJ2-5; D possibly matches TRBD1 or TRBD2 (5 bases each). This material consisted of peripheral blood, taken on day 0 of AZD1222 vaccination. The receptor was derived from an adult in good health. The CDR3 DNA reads TGTGCCAGCATGAGGGGCTTTGGAGAGACCCAGTACTTC. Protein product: CASMRGFGETQYF.